The sequence of this TCR beta chain was determined in a study of cytomegalovirus exposure and HLA in healthy donors. General study points: Most CMV-associated TCR beta chains appeared HLA-restricted in a later analysis. Later on, a genetic analysis was performed. It linked a missense variant in DCLRE1C with V- and J-gene trimming of TCR beta.

This PCR relied on a set of 60 Vbeta primers and 13 Jbeta primers. Profiling relied on immunoSEQ multiplex PCR, and the TCRdb table lists in-frame clones only, not all of them. The data hold 200,000 or so clones, with 84% observed a single time. CDR3 length equals 14 residues. V gave up 8 bases and J gave up 6 bases; unmatched junction bases: 13. CDR1 and CDR2 (germline): SGHAT, FQDESV (reference sequence). On this clone itself: Antigen: not known.

This clonotype originated in a boy aged 5-17 years in good health and CMV-seronegative. The source material was PBMCs. The genes are TRBV11-1 and TRBJ2-7; 7 nucleotides line up with TRBD1. The CDR3: CASRLRQGPSEQYF. The DNA for the CDR3 is TGTGCCAGCCGGCTTAGACAGGGCCCATCCGAGCAGTACTTC. Full variable domain (remainder filled in from reference TRBV11-1 and TRBJ2-7): EAEVAQSPRYKITEKSQAVAFWCDPISGHATLYWYRQILGQGPELLVQFQDESVVDDSQLPKDRFSAERLKGVDSTLKIQPAELGDSAMYLCASRLRQGPSEQYFGPGTRLTVT.